Below, 11 T cell receptor beta chains from the same sample are listed, as sequenced in a study of cytomegalovirus exposure and HLA in healthy donors. Primers: 60 Vbeta forward and 13 Jbeta reverse. Sequencing was performed with immunoSEQ multiplex PCR; in TCRdb, only in-frame clones are kept and a portion is missing. The data show about 120,000 clones, approximately 79% seen once. Sequencing was performed on PBMCs. The receptors derive from a man younger than 40 in good health and CMV-seronegative.

This chain joins TRBV5-4 and TRBJ1-3; no clear D. The CDR3 sequence is 15 residues long. Trimming cost V 0 bases and J 3 bases, with 10 bases left between them. In germline, CDR1 is SGHNT, CDR2 YYREEE (reference sequence). This chain's CDR3 is CASSLGGEVGNTIYF. CDR3 in DNA: TGTGCCAGCAGCTTGGGAGGAGAAGTTGGAAACACCATATATTTT.

The CDR3 DNA reads as TGCGCCAGCAGCTTGTGGGGCATCTACGAGCAGTACTTC. It specifies CASSLWGIYEQYF. This sequence joins TRBV5-1 and TRBJ2-7; TRBD1 is a possible D gene (5 bases). The germline gives CDR1 SGHRS, CDR2 YFSETQ. Trimming cost V 1 base and J 3 bases, with 8 bases left between them. This CDR3 has 13 residues.

This clone appeared a few times. The chain combines TRBV6-5 with TRBJ1-2; the D is unclear. With 7 bases removed from V and 6 bases from J, the gap between germline ends came to 18 bases. The CDR3 loop spans 14 amino acids. CDR1 is MNHEY, CDR2 SVGAGI, per germline. CDR3 sequence (DNA): TGTGCCAGCACCCGGGATACCCGGCAGGATGGCTACACCTTC. This gives the protein CASTRDTRQDGYTF.

This clone has a single count. Compared with germline, one end of the junction differs, possibly owing to a read error. The chain links TRBV7-9 to TRBJ1-1; D call uncertain. Germline CDR1 reads SEHNR; CDR2 reads FQNEAQ (reference sequence). CDR3 length equals 11 residues. As DNA, the CDR3 is TGTTCCAGCAGCCGCGCGGGTGAAGCTTTCTTT. Translated, it gives CSSSRAGEAFF.

This clone was found a few times. The J gene is TRBJ1-4, the V gene TRBV25-1; TRBD1 is a possible D gene (5 bases). Germline V gene sequence: CDR1 MGHDK, CDR2 SYGVNS. Trimming took off 3 bases at V and 3 bases at J, with 14 bases between the two ends. This CDR3 has 16 residues. CDR3 sequence reads: CASSEPGRAPNEKLFF. CDR3 coding DNA: TGTGCCAGCAGTGAGCCCGGCAGGGCGCCTAATGAAAAACTGTTTTTT.

The chain recombines TRBV2 with TRBJ1-3, with no clear D. The CDR3 has 15 residues. Germline V gives CDR1 SNHLY, CDR2 FYNNEI. Trimming removed 2 bases at V and 3 bases at J, with 11 bases between. Here the CDR3 reads CASSERVGGGNTIYF. For the CDR3, the DNA is TGTGCCAGCAGTGAAAGGGTGGGAGGTGGAAACACCATATATTTT.

V usage is TRBV28 and J usage is TRBJ2-7; D is possibly TRBD2 (6 bases). The CDR3 extends over 14 amino acids. Germline V CDR1 and CDR2: MDHEN, SYDVKM. V was clipped by 1 base and J by 4 bases, with 11 bases between them. The CDR3 DNA is TGTGCCAGCAGTTTATCGGGGGAAGTTTACGAGCAGTACTTC. Translation: CASSLSGEVYEQYF.

The chain has TRBV5-1 and TRBJ1-5; possible D gene TRBD1, 6 bases. This CDR3 region has 14 residues. Germline assignment: CDR1 SGHRS and CDR2 YFSETQ. V gave up 0 bases and J gave up 6 bases, with 10 bases separating them. The CDR3, as DNA: TGCGCCAGCAGCTTGGCAGGGGAAGGTCAGCCCCAGCATTTT. Translating gives CASSLAGEGQPQHF.

The rearrangement uses TRBV7-9 and TRBJ1-1, with 10 bases lining up with TRBD1. The length of the CDR3 is 17 residues. The germline V gene encodes CDR1 SEHNR and CDR2 FQNEAQ (reference sequence). With V trimmed by 5 bases and J by 0 bases, 9 bases remained unmatched. The CDR3 DNA is TGTGCCAGCAGCCCGGGACAGGGGCACGCATTGAACACTGAAGCTTTCTTT. Its protein is CASSPGQGHALNTEAFF.

This clone has just a few counts. The rearrangement uses TRBV21-1 and TRBJ2-5; the DNA was not used to check the table's D call, TRBD2. TRBV21-1 is labeled a pseudogene. This CDR3 contains 13 residues. CDR3 sequence reads: CAPRWQGGETQYF. Here the CDR3 DNA reads TGTGCCCCCAGGTGGCAGGGAGGCGAGACCCAGTACTTC.

This rearrangement joins TRBV5-1 to TRBJ1-2; D gene uncertain. Germline V CDR1 and CDR2: SGHRS, YFSETQ. CDR3 length: 15 residues. V dropped 4 bases and J dropped 3 bases, with 16 bases sitting between them. DNA for the CDR3: TGCGCCAGCAGCCCCACCGGGGTGCCAGACTATGGCTACACCTTC. Translating gives CASSPTGVPDYGYTF.